These 4 T cell receptor beta chains were sequenced from one sample in a study of graft-versus-host responses after intestinal transplantation. These receptors have no identified antigens. Libraries were prepared by immunoSEQ multiplex PCR; TCRdb keeps only in-frame clonotypes and omits some of them. The sample has tens of thousands of clones; approximately 87% are singletons. The source material was unstimulated CD4+ T cells sorted from spleen or lymph node cells, sampled before intestinal transplant. These receptor sequences come from a human donor who received an intestinal transplant.

The chain employs TRBV21-1 and TRBJ2-7; the listed D gene, TRBD1, was not tested against the DNA. TRBV21-1 is given as a pseudogene. The CDR3 totals 13 residues. CDR3 coding DNA: TGTGCCAGCAGCACCCTACAGGGTAGCGAGCAGTACTTC. Translation: CASSTLQGSEQYF.

This clone was recorded only once. The chain links TRBV6-5 to TRBJ2-3, with a tentative D call TRBD1 (6 bases). The CDR3 is 14 amino acids. The germline gives CDR1 MNHEY, CDR2 SVGAGI. V was cut by 10 bases and J by 2 bases, with 16 bases left in between. CDR3 in DNA: TGTGCCACCGGCACAGGGCCTTTCACAGATACGCAGTATTTT. Its protein is CATGTGPFTDTQYF.

The rearrangement joins TRBV18 to TRBJ2-2; possible D gene TRBD1, 5 bases. Germline assignment: CDR1 KGHSH and CDR2 LQKENI. This CDR3 is built from 15 residues. V lost 0 bases, J lost 6 bases, and 11 bases lay in between. Here the CDR3 DNA reads TGTGCCAGCTCACCACCGGCTAGGGGCCCCGGGGAGCTGTTTTTT. Encoded protein: CASSPPARGPGELFF.

The V and J genes are TRBV19 and TRBJ1-1, with 8 bases that match TRBD1. CDR3 length: 16 amino acids. V gave up 1 base and J gave up 5 bases; unmatched junction bases: 9. Germline CDR1 and CDR2: LNHDA and SQIVND (reference sequence). The CDR3 DNA follows: TGTGCCAGTAGTATAGGAGAGGACAGGGCAGGGACTGAAGCTTTCTTT. Translation gives CASSIGEDRAGTEAFF.